The 8 T cell receptor beta chains below come from one sample, sequenced in a study of T cell responses to AZD1222 COVID-19 vaccine. Method: immunoSEQ multiplex PCR; TCRdb's copy keeps in-frame clones and lacks some. There are 130,000 or so clones in the sample; roughly 93% occur only once, and around 1.8% lies in the top ten. The source was peripheral blood, collected on day 0 of AZD1222 vaccination. These receptors were collected from an adult in good health.

V usage is TRBV7-3 and J usage is TRBJ2-3; 7 bases align to TRBD1. The CDR3 contains 17 residues. V dropped 2 bases and J dropped 1; count of bases not matched to a gene: 9. The V gene's germline CDR1 is SGHTA and CDR2 FQGTGA. CDR3 sequence reads: CASSLGDSKSGTDTQYF. In nucleotides, the CDR3 is TGTGCCAGCAGCTTAGGGGACAGTAAATCGGGCACAGATACGCAGTATTTT.

This chain joins TRBV6-5 and TRBJ2-7; no firm D call. This CDR3 comprises 13 residues. Trimming removed 2 bases at V and 6 bases at J, with 11 bases between. Looked up from germline, CDR1 is MNHEY and CDR2 is SVGAGI. This CDR3 is CASSYLRTSEQYF. CDR3 DNA: TGTGCCAGCAGTTACCTACGGACCTCCGAGCAGTACTTC.

The chain combines TRBV12-3 or TRBV12-4 with TRBJ2-1, with D maybe TRBD2 (5 bases). CDR3 length equals 12 residues. Trimming left V 7 bases short and J 6 bases short, with 10 bases between. The CDR3 DNA reads TGTGCCAGCACACGACTATCCAATGAGCAGTTCTTC. Protein: CASTRLSNEQFF.

This chain uses TRBV5-1 with TRBJ1-5, with D unclear. V was shortened by 5 bases and J by 0 bases, with 3 bases between the two germline ends. This CDR3 comprises 12 residues. Germline CDR1 SGHRS, CDR2 YFSETQ. The CDR3 nucleotides read TGCGCCAGCAGTACTAGCAATCAGCCCCAGCATTTT. It encodes CASSTSNQPQHF.

This clone was counted only a few times. The chain links TRBV7-2 to TRBJ1-6, with 8 bases matching TRBD1. Unmatched junction bases numbered 8, after V lost 8 bases and J lost 5 bases. This CDR3 is 15 amino acids long. Germline loops: CDR1 SGHTA, CDR2 FQGNSA. The CDR3 coding sequence is TGTGCCAGCGGACCCCAGGGGGCCGATAATTCACCCCTCCACTTT. This gives the protein CASGPQGADNSPLHF.

V gene TRBV5-1 combines with J gene TRBJ1-1; 7 nucleotides line up with TRBD1. The J segment lost 0 bases and the V segment lost 0 bases, leaving 11 bases of the junction unmatched. Germline-derived CDR1 and CDR2 are SGHRS and YFSETQ. The CDR3 runs 18 residues. CDR3 in DNA: TGCGCCAGCAGCTTGGCCAGGGGACAGCTACCTATGAACACTGAAGCTTTCTTT. Translation gives CASSLARGQLPMNTEAFF.

This clone was seen only a few times. The chain uses TRBV30 and TRBJ1-3; D unclear. V was pared by 7 bases and J by 4 bases, with 11 bases between. CDR1 is GTSNPN and CDR2 is SVGIG in the germline V gene (reference sequence). This CDR3 has 12 amino acids. This CDR3 is CASYGIGNTIYF. The CDR3, as DNA: TGTGCCTCATACGGAATAGGAAACACCATATATTTT.

The chain uses TRBV7-2 and TRBJ1-2, with 11 bases identical to TRBD1. Germline assignment: CDR1 SGHTA and CDR2 FQGNSA. V was clipped by 1 base and J by 7 bases; unmatched bases: 5. The CDR3 loop spans 15 amino acids. The CDR3 loop is CASSLGGQGASGYTF. Written as DNA, the CDR3 is TGTGCCAGCAGCTTAGGCGGACAGGGGGCAAGTGGCTACACCTTC.